The clone carrying this TCR beta chain was found a few times. Antigen specificity is unknown. The data belong to a study of blood T cells in healthy people across ages. J gave up 3 bases and V 3 bases, and 3 bases lay outside the gene matches. Per germline, CDR1 SGHTA and CDR2 FQGNSA. The CDR3 runs 15 residues. Primed by a sample-barcoded 5' primer and a J-beta primer mix, a second PCR proceeded for roughly 7 to 11 cycles. MiXCR, run by TCRdb on the 5' RACE reads, gives a single entry per CDR3 protein. The sample includes about 670,000 distinct CDR3 sequences, 35% to 50% of them seen just once. Study-wide points: In the absence of known donor CMV status, changes in expanded clonotypes were possibly confounded.

The receptor was derived from a man older than 75 in good health. Sequencing was done on a sample of blood. This rearrangement joins TRBV7-2 to TRBJ2-3, with TRBD2 matching over 10 bases. CDR3 DNA: TGTGCCAGCAGCTTCTCTAGCGGGGGAACAGATACGCAGTATTTT. It yields the protein CASSFSSGGTDTQYF. The full variable domain, its missing parts supplied by reference TRBV7-2 and TRBJ2-3, is GAGVSQSPSNKVTEKGKDVELRCDPISGHTALYWYRQSLGQGLEFLIYFQGNSAPDKSGLPSDRFSAERTGGSVSTLTIQRTQQEDSAVYLCASSFSSGGTDTQYFGPGTRLTVL.